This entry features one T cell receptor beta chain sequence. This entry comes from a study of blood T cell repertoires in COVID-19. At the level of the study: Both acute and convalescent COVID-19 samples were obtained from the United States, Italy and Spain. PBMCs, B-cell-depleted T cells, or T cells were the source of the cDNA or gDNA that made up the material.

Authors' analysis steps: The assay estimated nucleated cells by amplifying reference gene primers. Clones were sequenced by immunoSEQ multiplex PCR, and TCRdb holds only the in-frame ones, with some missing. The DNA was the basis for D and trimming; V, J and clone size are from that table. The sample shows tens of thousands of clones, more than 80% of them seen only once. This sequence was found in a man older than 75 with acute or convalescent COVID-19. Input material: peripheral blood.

The CDR3 loop is CASRPGQGVMNTEAFF. DNA for the CDR3: TGCGCCAGCAGACCGGGACAGGGGGTTATGAACACTGAAGCTTTCTTT. The chain combines TRBV5-1 with TRBJ1-1; 11 nucleotides match TRBD1. Germline-derived CDR1 and CDR2 are SGHRS and YFSETQ. The V gene end was trimmed by 5 bases and the J gene end by 0 bases; junction bases not matched to a gene: 6. The CDR3 has 16 residues.